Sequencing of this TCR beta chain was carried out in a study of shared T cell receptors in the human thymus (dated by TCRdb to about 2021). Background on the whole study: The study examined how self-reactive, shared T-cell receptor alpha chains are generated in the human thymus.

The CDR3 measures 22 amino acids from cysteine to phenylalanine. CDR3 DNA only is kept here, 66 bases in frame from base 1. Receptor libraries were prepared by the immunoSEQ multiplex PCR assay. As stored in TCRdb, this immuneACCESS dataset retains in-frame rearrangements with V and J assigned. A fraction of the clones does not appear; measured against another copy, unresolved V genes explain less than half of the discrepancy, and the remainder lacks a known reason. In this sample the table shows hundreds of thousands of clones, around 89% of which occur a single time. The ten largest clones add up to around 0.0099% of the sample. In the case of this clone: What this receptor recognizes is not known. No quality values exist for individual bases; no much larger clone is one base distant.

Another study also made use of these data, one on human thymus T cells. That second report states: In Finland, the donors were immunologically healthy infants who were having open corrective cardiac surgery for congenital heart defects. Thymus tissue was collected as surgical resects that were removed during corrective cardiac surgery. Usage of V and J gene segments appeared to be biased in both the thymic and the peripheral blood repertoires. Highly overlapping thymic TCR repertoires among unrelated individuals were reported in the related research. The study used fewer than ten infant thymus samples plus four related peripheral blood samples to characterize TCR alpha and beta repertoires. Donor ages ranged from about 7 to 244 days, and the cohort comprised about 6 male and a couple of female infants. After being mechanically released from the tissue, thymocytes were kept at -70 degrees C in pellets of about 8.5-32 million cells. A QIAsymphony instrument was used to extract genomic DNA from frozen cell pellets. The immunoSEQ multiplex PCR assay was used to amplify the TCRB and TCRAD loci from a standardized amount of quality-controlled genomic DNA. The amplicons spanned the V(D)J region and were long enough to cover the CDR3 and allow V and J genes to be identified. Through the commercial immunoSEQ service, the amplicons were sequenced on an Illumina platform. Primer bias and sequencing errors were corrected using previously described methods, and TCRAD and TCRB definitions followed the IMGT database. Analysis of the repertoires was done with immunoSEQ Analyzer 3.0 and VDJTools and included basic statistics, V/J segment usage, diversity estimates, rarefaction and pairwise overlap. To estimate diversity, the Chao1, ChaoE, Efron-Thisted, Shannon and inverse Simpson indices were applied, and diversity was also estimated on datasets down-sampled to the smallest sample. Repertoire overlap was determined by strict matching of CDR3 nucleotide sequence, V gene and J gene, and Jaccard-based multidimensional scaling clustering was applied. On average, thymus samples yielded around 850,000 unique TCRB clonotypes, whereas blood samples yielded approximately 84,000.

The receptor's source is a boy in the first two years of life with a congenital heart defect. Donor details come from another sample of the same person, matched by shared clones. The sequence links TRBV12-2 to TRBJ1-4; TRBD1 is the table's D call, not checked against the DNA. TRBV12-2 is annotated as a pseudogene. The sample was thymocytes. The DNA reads TGTGCAAGTCGCTCGATATGTGGCAGGGGACAACCGGAGCAAGCAACTAATGAAAAACTGTTTTTT. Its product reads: CASRSICGRGQPEQATNEKLFF.